The 5 T cell receptor beta chains in this list originate from one sample, sequenced in a study of cytomegalovirus exposure and HLA in healthy donors. The primer mix had 60 Vbeta and 13 Jbeta primers. The assay was immunoSEQ multiplex PCR, and TCRdb's table has in-frame clones only and misses some. The sample has around 130,000 clones, 55% to 75% seen once; the top ten hold less than 3.5%. Source material: PBMCs. The receptors derive from a human donor in good health.

This clone showed up just a few times. The J gene is TRBJ1-4, the V gene TRBV27; no reliable D call. The V and J ends lost 2 bases and 5 bases respectively, with 6 bases between them. The CDR3 sequence is 13 residues long. Germline CDR1 MNHEY, CDR2 SMNVEV (reference sequence). CDR3 in amino acids: CASSLEQNEKLFF. In DNA, the CDR3 is TGTGCCAGCAGTTTAGAACAAAATGAAAAACTGTTTTTT.

This clone was counted between two and nine times. This rearrangement joins TRBV10-3 to TRBJ2-1, with 12 bases fitting TRBD2. There are 16 residues in the CDR3. With V trimmed by 2 bases and J by 4 bases, 3 bases remained unmatched. The germline gives CDR1 ENHRY, CDR2 SYGVKD. The CDR3 is CAISENLAGGYNEQFF. CDR3 coding DNA: TGTGCCATCAGTGAGAATCTAGCGGGGGGGTACAATGAGCAGTTCTTC.

The CDR3 protein is CASSWTGSQPQHF. CDR3 DNA: TGCGCCAGCAGCTGGACAGGGTCCCAGCCCCAGCATTTT. The gene calls are TRBV5-1 and TRBJ1-5; TRBD1 aligns across 8 bases. The CDR3 length is 13 residues. Losses at the gene ends were 3 bases for V and 7 bases for J; bases not matched to a gene: 3. Per germline, CDR1 SGHRS and CDR2 YFSETQ.

This chain links TRBV19 with TRBJ1-2; the match to TRBD1 covers 9 bases. V shed 5 bases, J shed 2 bases, and the junction held 6 bases outside the gene matches. There are 15 residues in the CDR3. The V gene's germline CDR1 is LNHDA and CDR2 SQIVND (reference sequence). The CDR3 DNA sequence: TGTGCCAGTAGTGGAAGGACAGGGGCGAACTATGGCTACACCTTC. It yields the protein CASSGRTGANYGYTF.

The chain carries TRBV27 and TRBJ1-2, with TRBD1 matching 7 bases. This CDR3 spans 14 amino acids. Trimming removed 8 bases from V and 1 base from J; junction bases left unmatched: 7. Germline loops: CDR1 MNHEY, CDR2 SMNVEV (reference sequence). The CDR3 DNA follows: TGTGCCAGCTGGGCCAGGGGGGTTAACTATGGCTACACCTTC. Its protein is CASWARGVNYGYTF.